This T cell receptor beta chain was found in a study of OX40 agonist ivuxolimab in advanced cancers. Study overall: Every patient in dose escalation had hepatocellular carcinoma, melanoma, renal cell or head and neck cancer. Prior anti-PD-1, anti-PD-L1 or anti-CTLA-4 therapy did not bar entry, and approximately 40% had some. Study results and limitations: Antigen specificity of clonally expanded peripheral T cells was not established. In a subset of nonresponders, normalized T-cell clonal expansion was also low.

This clone appeared a few times. Its cognate antigen is unknown. This table comes from immunoSEQ multiplex PCR, and its TCRdb copy is limited to in-frame clones, with some not included. The sample shows tens of thousands of clones, about four fifths of them seen only once. V was trimmed by 3 bases and J by 3 bases, leaving 6 bases between them. Germline-derived CDR1 and CDR2 are SGHKS and YYEKEE (reference sequence). This CDR3 has 13 amino acids. This chain uses TRBV5-5 with TRBJ2-2, with D maybe TRBD2 (6 bases). This material consisted of CD4+ or CD8+ T cells sorted from blood, taken in a trial of the OX40 agonist ivuxolimab. The source is an adult with an advanced solid tumor such as melanoma, head and neck, liver or kidney cancer. The CDR3 bases are TGTGCCAGCAGCTGGGGGGACACCGGGGAGCTGTTTTTT. This translates into CASSWGDTGELFF.